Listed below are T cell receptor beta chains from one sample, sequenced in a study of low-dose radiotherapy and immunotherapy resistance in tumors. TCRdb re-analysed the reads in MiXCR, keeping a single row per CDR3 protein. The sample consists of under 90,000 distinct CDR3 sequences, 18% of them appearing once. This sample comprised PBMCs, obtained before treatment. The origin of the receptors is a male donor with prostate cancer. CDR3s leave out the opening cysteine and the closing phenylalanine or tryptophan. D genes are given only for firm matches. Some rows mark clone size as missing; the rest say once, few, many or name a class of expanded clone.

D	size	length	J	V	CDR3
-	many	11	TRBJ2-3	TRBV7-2	ASSLGREDTQY
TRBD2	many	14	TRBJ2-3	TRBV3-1	ASSPPLAGLRDTQY
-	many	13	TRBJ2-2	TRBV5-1	ASSLGHPNTGELF
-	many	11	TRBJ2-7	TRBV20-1	SASRGPNYEQY
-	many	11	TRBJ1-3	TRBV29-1	SVSQGTGNTIY
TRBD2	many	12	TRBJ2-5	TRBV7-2	ASSPLAGEETQY
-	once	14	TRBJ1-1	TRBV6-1	ASRSSPGTGGTEAF
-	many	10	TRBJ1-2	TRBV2	ASSITEYGYT
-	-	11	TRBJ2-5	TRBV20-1	SARVQEQETQY
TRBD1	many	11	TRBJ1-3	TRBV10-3	AISETGGNTIY
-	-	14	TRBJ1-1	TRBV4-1	ASSQDGTTQNTEAF
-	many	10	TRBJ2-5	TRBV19	ASGLPQETQY
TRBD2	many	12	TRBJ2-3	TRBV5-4	ASSLAGGTDTQY
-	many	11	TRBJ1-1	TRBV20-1	SARRTDNTEAF
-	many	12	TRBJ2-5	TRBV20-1	SAIGLRGKETQY
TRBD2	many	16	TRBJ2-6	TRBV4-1	ASSQGAGGLSGANVLT
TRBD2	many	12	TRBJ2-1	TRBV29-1	SARGEQSYNEQF
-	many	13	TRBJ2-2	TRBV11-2	ASSFIGLNTGELF
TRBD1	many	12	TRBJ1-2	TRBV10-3	AISEPGTVYGYT
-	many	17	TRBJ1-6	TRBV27	ASSFYPPARGVENSPLH
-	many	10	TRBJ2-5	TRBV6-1	ASSPNGETQY
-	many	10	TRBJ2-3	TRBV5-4	ASSSGTADPY
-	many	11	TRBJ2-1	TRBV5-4	ASSLSSSGEQF
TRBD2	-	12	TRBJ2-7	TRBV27	AGSPGLELYEQY
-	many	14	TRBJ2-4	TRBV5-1	ASSPQGAGAKNIQY
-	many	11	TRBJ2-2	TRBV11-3	ASSQGNPGELF
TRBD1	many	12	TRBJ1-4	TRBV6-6	ASRPGQTKEKLF
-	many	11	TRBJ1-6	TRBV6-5	ASSSRVYSPLH
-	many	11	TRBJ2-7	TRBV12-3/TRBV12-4	ASSPTDSYEQY
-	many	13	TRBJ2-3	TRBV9	ASSQQASITDTQY
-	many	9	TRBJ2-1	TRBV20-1	SVIDEHEQF